The 21 T cell receptor beta chains below all came from one sample that was sequenced in a study of blood T cells in healthy people across ages. The use of a sample-barcoded 5' primer and a J-beta primer mix characterized a second PCR of about 7 to 12 cycles. From the 5' RACE reads, TCRdb called clonotypes with MiXCR, one entry per CDR3 protein. The data contain fewer than 1,000,000 distinct CDR3 sequences, 35% to 60% of them singletons. Sequenced: blood. These TCRs come from an elderly man in good health.

The chain recombines TRBV9 with TRBJ2-3; D is undetermined. CDR3 length: 15 residues. CDR1 is SGDLS and CDR2 is YYNGEE in the germline V gene. V lost 7 bases and J lost 1, with 16 bases in between. CDR3 protein: CASALIDAGTDTQYF. The DNA of the CDR3 is TGTGCCAGCGCCTTAATAGACGCCGGCACAGATACGCAGTATTTT.

The chain joins TRBV15 to TRBJ2-5; unclear D gene. Germline values: CDR1 LNHNV, CDR2 YYDKDF (reference sequence). The CDR3 runs 13 residues. Deletions cut 1 base from V and 6 bases from J, with 9 bases between. CDR3 region: CATSRGDQKTQYF. For the CDR3, the DNA is TGTGCCACCAGCAGAGGAGATCAAAAGACCCAGTACTTC.

The chain has TRBV12-3 or TRBV12-4 and TRBJ2-1; 7 bases map to TRBD2. This CDR3 is built from 15 residues. Germline trimming cut 7 bases from V and 2 bases from J; bases unmatched to any gene: 8. The CDR3 reads CASTAAGNAYNEQFF. The CDR3 DNA reads TGTGCCAGCACCGCAGCGGGGAACGCCTACAATGAGCAGTTCTTC.

This clonotype has more than one count but fewer than ten. The chain uses TRBV27 and TRBJ2-2, with 9 bases identical to TRBD2. V dropped 5 bases and J dropped 5; count of bases not matched to a gene: 12. From germline, CDR1 is MNHEY and CDR2 SMNVEV (reference sequence). This CDR3 is built from 17 residues. The CDR3 loop reads CASSALGSGRRTGELFF. The CDR3 DNA reads TGTGCCAGCAGTGCTCTGGGTAGCGGGAGACGTACCGGGGAGCTGTTTTTT.

This clonotype has only a few counts. The CDR3 DNA sequence: TGTGCCAGCAGCTCTTCGGCCCTTAGCGGGGCCTACAATGAGCAGTACTTC. Translated: CASSSSALSGAYNEQYF. This rearrangement joins TRBV5-6 to TRBJ2-1; 8 bases match TRBD2. The J call may not be correct, given that the DNA end is closer to TRBJ2-7. The CDR3 covers 17 residues. Germline CDR1 and CDR2: SGHDT and YYEEEE.

This CDR3 reads CASSWNSPLHF. The CDR3 bases are TGTGCCAGCAGTTGGAATTCACCCCTCCACTTT. The chain joins TRBV6-2 or TRBV6-3 to TRBJ1-6; D remains ambiguous. Germline values: CDR1 MNHEY, CDR2 SVGEGT. V shed 4 bases and J shed 7 bases, with 2 bases lying between them. The CDR3 has 11 residues.

This chain connects TRBV20-1 to TRBJ2-3, with D perhaps matching TRBD1 (6 bases). Germline loops: CDR1 DFQATT, CDR2 SNEGSKA (reference sequence). The CDR3 runs 17 residues. V lost 5 bases to trimming and J lost 0 bases, with 21 bases between them. In nucleotides, the CDR3 is TGCAGTGCTGAGCCCCTTCTCCCGGGACATAGCACAGATACGCAGTATTTT. Its translation is CSAEPLLPGHSTDTQYF.

The table lists this clonotype with many counts. The V call is TRBV10-3, the J call TRBJ1-5, with 9 bases that match TRBD1. With V trimmed by 5 bases and J by 0 bases, 2 bases remained unmatched. This CDR3 is 15 amino acids long. The V gene's germline CDR1 is ENHRY and CDR2 SYGVKD. The CDR3: CAISLDRGSNQPQHF. CDR3 in DNA: TGTGCCATCAGTTTGGACAGGGGTAGCAATCAGCCCCAGCATTTT.

V usage is TRBV24-1 and J usage is TRBJ2-3; D may be TRBD1 or TRBD2 (5 bases each). CDR1 is KGHDR, CDR2 SFDVKD, per germline. This CDR3 is built from 14 residues. Trimming left V 3 bases short and J 7 bases short, with 13 bases between. The CDR3 protein is CATSDPTGANTQYF. The DNA for the CDR3 is TGTGCCACCAGTGATCCGACCGGGGCTAATACGCAGTATTTT.

There are a few counts of this clonotype. The gene calls are TRBV7-8 and TRBJ2-1, with 7 nucleotides matching TRBD2. Per germline, CDR1 SGHVS and CDR2 FQNEAQ. V lost 4 bases and J lost 8; bases outside the gene matches: 14. The CDR3 spans 16 residues. The CDR3, as DNA: TGTGCCAGCAGCTCACCTTCTAGCGGAGTTTGGGATGAGCAGTTCTTC. It translates to CASSSPSSGVWDEQFF.

On this clonotype itself: Sequence at one end of the junction differs from germline and may be a read error. The V call is TRBV6-5, the J call TRBJ2-6, with D possibly TRBD2 on 5 matching bases. This CDR3 has 15 amino acids. Germline CDR1 and CDR2: MNHEY and SVGAGI. In DNA form, the CDR3 reads TGTGCCAGCAGTAACTCCGATCCGCGGGCCACCGTCCTGACTTTC. Its translation: CASSNSDPRATVLTF.

This clonotype was seen a handful of times. V usage is TRBV7-9 and J usage is TRBJ2-1; either TRBD1 or TRBD2 may fit D (5 bases each). Per the germline V gene, CDR1 is SEHNR and CDR2 is FQNEAQ (reference sequence). This CDR3 is 11 amino acids long. V lost 9 bases to trimming and J lost 6 bases, with 9 bases between them. The CDR3: CASTRGNEQFF. The CDR3 DNA sequence: TGTGCCAGTACTAGGGGCAATGAGCAGTTCTTC.

The V call is TRBV9, the J call TRBJ2-7; TRBD1 aligns across 10 bases. CDR1 and CDR2 from the germline V gene are SGDLS and YYNGEE. CDR3 size: 15 residues. J lost 3 bases, V lost 0 bases, and 3 bases had no gene match. In DNA, the CDR3 is TGTGCCAGCAGCGTAGACCGGGACAGGGGCTACGAGCAGTACTTC. Its protein is CASSVDRDRGYEQYF.

V usage is TRBV5-1 and J usage is TRBJ2-5; D unresolved. V was clipped by 0 bases and J by 0 bases, with 6 bases between them. Per germline, CDR1 SGHRS and CDR2 YFSETQ. This CDR3 contains 14 residues. CDR3 sequence reads: CASSLGSYQETQYF. The CDR3 DNA reads as TGCGCCAGCAGCTTGGGCAGTTACCAAGAGACCCAGTACTTC.

Concerning this clonotype: A junction end diverges from the germline sequence, so it may reflect a read error. This chain joins TRBV7-2 and TRBJ2-1, with D possibly TRBD2 on 6 matching bases. Germline V gene data show CDR1 as SGHTA and CDR2 as FQGNSA. The CDR3 has 15 residues. Here the CDR3 reads CAGSSQSGTHLEQFF. As DNA, the CDR3 is TGTGCCGGCAGCTCACAGTCCGGGACTCACCTTGAGCAGTTCTTC.

The sample holds a few counts of this clonotype. The J gene is TRBJ2-3, the V gene TRBV20-1, with no clear D. The V end lost 1 base, the J end lost 7 bases, and 9 bases lay between the germline ends. The germline V gene encodes CDR1 DFQATT and CDR2 SNEGSKA (reference sequence). CDR3 length equals 12 residues. In DNA, the CDR3 is TGCAGTGCTAGAGGCCTCCCAAATACGCAGTATTTT. Protein: CSARGLPNTQYF.

The chain is built from TRBV7-9 and TRBJ1-1; D gene uncertain. The length of the CDR3 is 14 residues. From germline, CDR1 is SEHNR and CDR2 FQNEAQ (reference sequence). V lost 1 base, J lost 1 base, and 7 bases lay in between. CDR3 amino acids: CASSLGLRNTEAFF. In nucleotides, the CDR3 is TGTGCCAGCAGCTTAGGTCTCAGGAACACTGAAGCTTTCTTT.

This clonotype showed up many times. The chain has TRBV6-2 or TRBV6-3 and TRBJ2-5, with 10 bases matching TRBD2. The CDR3 length is 15 residues. The germline V gene encodes CDR1 MNHEY and CDR2 SVGEGT. Trimming at V came to 2 bases and at J to 3 bases, leaving 3 bases not matched to a gene. The CDR3 reads CASSYASGREETQYF. The CDR3 DNA reads as TGTGCCAGCAGTTACGCTAGCGGGAGAGAAGAGACCCAGTACTTC.

Concerning this clonotype itself: Germline and junction disagree at one end, which may indicate a read error. The genes are TRBV29-1 and TRBJ2-3; 10 bases line up with TRBD2. Germline V gene data show CDR1 as SQVTM and CDR2 as ANQGSEA. This CDR3 spans 15 amino acids. The DNA for the CDR3 is TGCAGCGTTGGGGCGGCTAGCGGGGGTTCAGAGACGCAGTATTTT. Its protein is CSVGAASGGSETQYF.

The J gene is TRBJ1-1, the V gene TRBV6-5, with D possibly TRBD1 on 5 matching bases. Between the trimmed V and J ends, which lost 2 bases and 2 bases, there was a span of 9 bases. CDR3 length equals 14 residues. Germline V gene sequence: CDR1 MNHEY, CDR2 SVGAGI. The CDR3: CASSYRGQNTEAFF. The CDR3 nucleotides read TGTGCCAGCAGTTACCGAGGACAAAACACTGAAGCTTTCTTT.

The J gene is TRBJ2-5, the V gene TRBV11-2; D unresolved. The J call may be incorrect, as the DNA end agrees better with TRBJ2-7. Germline CDR1 SGHAT, CDR2 FQNNGV. The length of the CDR3 is 11 residues. CDR3 sequence (DNA): TGTGCCAGCAGGCTTCTCTACGAGCAGTACTTC. This encodes CASRLLYEQYF.